Following are 8 T cell receptor beta chains from one sample sequenced in a study of CDR3 diversity in severe acne. Each CDR3 protein is one row after TCRdb ran MiXCR on the PCR reads. The table records more than 70,000 distinct CDR3 sequences, about 52% of them present only once. The source material was blood. The receptors stem from a male donor in good health, serving as a control.

The CDR3 here is CASSQTVRKNSYEQYF. The CDR3 bases are TGCGCCAGCAGCCAAACTGTCAGGAAAAACTCCTACGAGCAGTACTTC. The chain joins TRBV4-1 to TRBJ2-7, with unresolved D. With 2 bases removed from V and 0 bases from J, the gap between germline ends came to 14 bases. CDR3 length equals 16 residues. Germline V gene sequence: CDR1 MGHRA, CDR2 YSYEKL.

This clonotype qualifies as medium-sized. The chain combines TRBV5-1 with TRBJ2-1; D gene unclear. Germline V gene sequence: CDR1 SGHRS, CDR2 YFSETQ. V lost 1 base to trimming and J lost 7 bases, with 6 bases between them. The CDR3 is 12 amino acids. CDR3 DNA: TGCGCCAGCAGCTTGAATGCGAATGAGCAGTTCTTC. Translating it yields CASSLNANEQFF.

This clonotype appeared a few times. The chain recombines TRBV10-3 with TRBJ2-7, with 9 bases lining up with TRBD1. Losses at the gene ends were 6 bases for V and 4 bases for J; bases not matched to a gene: 7. CDR1 is ENHRY and CDR2 is SYGVKD in the germline V gene. This CDR3 spans 14 amino acids. For the CDR3, the DNA is TGTGCCATCAGCTCCGGGACAGGGTTATACGAGCAGTACTTC. This translates into CAISSGTGLYEQYF.

The rearrangement links TRBV7-9 to TRBJ2-7; D gene unclear. This CDR3 has 13 amino acids. Between the trimmed V and J ends, which lost 3 bases and 3 bases, there was a span of 9 bases. The germline CDR1 and CDR2 sequences are SEHNR and FQNEAQ (reference sequence). The CDR3 is CASSLGPGYEQYF. Here the CDR3 DNA reads TGTGCCAGCAGCTTGGGCCCGGGCTACGAGCAGTACTTC.

The chain combines TRBV11-2 with TRBJ1-2; D may be TRBD1 (5 bases). CDR3 length: 18 amino acids. The V and J ends lost 5 bases and 3 bases respectively, with 25 bases between them. CDR1 is SGHAT, CDR2 FQNNGV, per germline. In DNA form, the CDR3 reads TGTGCCAGCAGCCAAGATGGGGACGCGCGATTCACGGACTATGGCTACACCTTC. Amino acid sequence: CASSQDGDARFTDYGYTF.

This clonotype was observed many times. V gene TRBV24-1 combines with J gene TRBJ2-3; D possibly corresponds to TRBD2 (6 bases). Trimming pared 5 bases from V and 3 bases from J, leaving 20 bases between. CDR1 KGHDR and CDR2 SFDVKD come from the germline V gene. CDR3 length: 17 amino acids. The CDR3 DNA is TGTGCCACCAGTGGTCCCGTCGTGGAGGGCGGAACAGATACGCAGTATTTT. This translates into CATSGPVVEGGTDTQYF.

Concerning this clonotype: This could be a read error, since a much larger clone is one nucleotide away. V gene TRBV3-1 combines with J gene TRBJ2-7; TRBD2 agrees at 8 bases. CDR1 and CDR2 (germline): LGHDT, YNNKEL (reference sequence). This CDR3 contains 16 residues. V gave up 3 bases and J gave up 0 bases; unmatched junction bases: 7. This CDR3 is CASSHLLRGGSYEQYF. The DNA of the CDR3 is TGTGCCAGCAGCCACCTGTTACGGGGGGGCTCCTACGAGCAGTACTTC.

The V call is TRBV6-5, the J call TRBJ2-5; D not resolved. From germline, CDR1 is MNHEY and CDR2 SVGAGI. The length of the CDR3 is 14 residues. Trimming took 6 bases from V and 5 from J, leaving 16 bases between them. CDR3 sequence (DNA): TGTGCCAGCAGCGGACCGGCATTTGGGGAGACCCAGTACTTC. Translating gives CASSGPAFGETQYF.